A few counts support the clone carrying this T cell receptor (beta chain). This sample was included in a study of T-cell memory formation after mild COVID-19. TCRdb reprocessed the 5' RACE reads via MiXCR and lists one record per CDR3 protein. The data hold a few hundred thousand distinct CDR3 sequences, with around 20% observed a single time. The CDR3 contains 17 residues. Germline CDR1 and CDR2: MNHEY and SVGEGT. V shed 2 bases and J 9 bases; nucleotides not matched to a gene: 12. The gene calls are TRBV6-2 or TRBV6-3 and TRBJ2-1, with TRBD2 matching 11 bases. The source of this sequence is an adult woman who had mild COVID-19 (a few samples of this study predate the infection). Cell type and time point are not known. Sequencing input: PBMCs or a T cell subset sorted from them (not recorded which). CDR3 sequence reads: CASSYPGLAGAWGEQFF. The CDR3 DNA sequence: TGTGCCAGCAGTTACCCAGGACTAGCGGGCGCCTGGGGTGAGCAGTTCTTC.